Listed below are T cell receptor beta chains from one sample, sequenced in a study of T-cell reconstitution after alpha-beta-depleted transplantation in children. From the PCR reads, TCRdb called clonotypes with MiXCR, one entry per CDR3 protein. The sample consists of 130,000 or so distinct CDR3 sequences, around 9.8% of them appearing once. The material sequenced was PBMCs, mostly from graft donor cells, taken 180 days after TCRalphabeta/CD19-depleted stem cell transplant. These receptors were collected from a girl less than two years old who had a stem cell transplant for combined immunodeficiency, so the T cells may come from the graft donor. Each CDR3 is given with its conserved first and last residue. Fields, in order: J gene, D gene, clone size, V gene, CDR3 DNA, CDR3 protein. A D gene is named only where the DNA matches it firmly. A row's size may be missing; if present it is once, few, many or a size class.

j_call: TRBJ1-2; d_call: NA; clone_size: few; v_call: TRBV20-1; cdr3_nt: TGCAGTGCTAGTCCAGGGAGGGACTATGGCTACACCTTC; cdr3_aa: CSASPGRDYGYTF
j_call: TRBJ1-1; d_call: TRBD1; clone_size: NA; v_call: TRBV7-8; cdr3_nt: TGTGCCAGCAGCACGGGGACAGGGATGAACACTGAAGCTTTCTTT; cdr3_aa: CASSTGTGMNTEAFF
j_call: TRBJ2-4; d_call: NA; clone_size: NA; v_call: TRBV7-9; cdr3_nt: TGTGCCAGCAGCTTAATGGGGACATTAGCCAAAAACATTCAGTACTTC; cdr3_aa: CASSLMGTLAKNIQYF
j_call: TRBJ2-5; d_call: TRBD1; clone_size: many; v_call: TRBV7-6; cdr3_nt: TGTGCCAGCAGCTTAGGTCTCAGGGGGCTTGTCCCGCGACTCCAAGAGACCCAGTACTTC; cdr3_aa: CASSLGLRGLVPRLQETQYF
j_call: TRBJ1-3; d_call: TRBD1; clone_size: many; v_call: TRBV18; cdr3_nt: TGTGCCAGCTCACCACTCCCCGACAGGGCTGGAAACACCATATATTTT; cdr3_aa: CASSPLPDRAGNTIYF
j_call: TRBJ2-5; d_call: TRBD2; clone_size: few; v_call: TRBV13; cdr3_nt: TGTGCCAGCAGCGCCCGACTAGCGGGGGAGCAAGAGACCCAGTACTTC; cdr3_aa: CASSARLAGEQETQYF
j_call: TRBJ1-1; d_call: NA; clone_size: NA; v_call: TRBV29-1; cdr3_nt: TGCAGCGTTGAGAGGACAATGAACACTGAAGCTTTCTTT; cdr3_aa: CSVERTMNTEAFF
j_call: TRBJ2-2; d_call: NA; clone_size: NA; v_call: TRBV18; cdr3_nt: TGTGCCAGCTCAACACCGCTTTTGAGCGAGCTGTTTTTT; cdr3_aa: CASSTPLLSELFF
j_call: TRBJ2-6; d_call: NA; clone_size: many; v_call: TRBV12-3/TRBV12-4; cdr3_nt: TGTGCCAGCAGTTTTTGGGTCCCTGGGGCCAACGTCCTGACTTTC; cdr3_aa: CASSFWVPGANVLTF
j_call: TRBJ2-3; d_call: TRBD2; clone_size: NA; v_call: TRBV20-1; cdr3_nt: TGCAGTGCCCGGACTAGGAAAGGGACAGATACGCAGTATTTT; cdr3_aa: CSARTRKGTDTQYF
j_call: TRBJ2-3; d_call: TRBD2; clone_size: few; v_call: TRBV10-3; cdr3_nt: TGTGCCAGCGGGACTAGCGGGAGAACAGATACGCAGTATTTT; cdr3_aa: CASGTSGRTDTQYF
j_call: TRBJ2-2; d_call: NA; clone_size: NA; v_call: TRBV25-1; cdr3_nt: TGTGCCAGCAGTGAATATGGGGACACCGGGGAGCTGTTTTTT; cdr3_aa: CASSEYGDTGELFF
j_call: TRBJ2-1; d_call: TRBD2; clone_size: NA; v_call: TRBV7-2; cdr3_nt: TGTGCCAGCAGCTTAAGCGGGGGGCCGTACAATGAGCAGTTCTTC; cdr3_aa: CASSLSGGPYNEQFF
j_call: TRBJ2-5; d_call: NA; clone_size: NA; v_call: TRBV20-1; cdr3_nt: TGCAGTGCACGAGGGAAGGGGAGCGGTGGGGAGACCCAGTACTTC; cdr3_aa: CSARGKGSGGETQYF
j_call: TRBJ1-5; d_call: NA; clone_size: NA; v_call: TRBV5-5; cdr3_nt: TGTGCCAGCGCCACGGGAAGGGGCAATCAGCCCCAGCATTTT; cdr3_aa: CASATGRGNQPQHF
j_call: TRBJ2-5; d_call: NA; clone_size: NA; v_call: TRBV2; cdr3_nt: TGTGCCAGCAGTGAATGGGTTTCAGGGTTTGAAGAGACCCAGTACTTC; cdr3_aa: CASSEWVSGFEETQYF
j_call: TRBJ2-5; d_call: TRBD2; clone_size: few; v_call: TRBV7-2; cdr3_nt: TGTGCCAGCAGCGGCGGGGGACTCCAAGAGACCCAGTACTTC; cdr3_aa: CASSGGGLQETQYF
j_call: TRBJ2-3; d_call: TRBD1; clone_size: few; v_call: TRBV12-3/TRBV12-4; cdr3_nt: TGTGCCAGCAGGGGGACAGGCCTTTCTAGCACAGATACGCAGTATTTT; cdr3_aa: CASRGTGLSSTDTQYF
j_call: TRBJ2-2; d_call: TRBD2; clone_size: NA; v_call: TRBV9; cdr3_nt: TGTGCCAGCAGCGTTCTTCTAGCGGGCGCGAACACCGGGGAGCTGTTTTTT; cdr3_aa: CASSVLLAGANTGELFF
j_call: TRBJ2-5; d_call: TRBD1; clone_size: NA; v_call: TRBV7-9; cdr3_nt: TGTGCCAGCAGCCGTACTTCGACAGGGAGCGAGACCCAGTACTTC; cdr3_aa: CASSRTSTGSETQYF
j_call: TRBJ2-5; d_call: NA; clone_size: few; v_call: TRBV7-2; cdr3_nt: TGTGCCAGCAGCCCAGGTTCTGCGGGGAGGAGAGAGACCCAGTACTTC; cdr3_aa: CASSPGSAGRRETQYF
j_call: TRBJ2-3; d_call: NA; clone_size: NA; v_call: TRBV7-2; cdr3_nt: TGTGCCAGCACCCTGCTTGTCAGGGATACGCAGTATTTT; cdr3_aa: CASTLLVRDTQYF
j_call: TRBJ2-3; d_call: TRBD2; clone_size: few; v_call: TRBV20-1; cdr3_nt: TGCGGGGGGACTAGATCACGCACAGATACGCAGTATTTT; cdr3_aa: CGGTRSRTDTQYF
j_call: TRBJ2-5; d_call: TRBD1; clone_size: NA; v_call: TRBV5-1; cdr3_nt: TGCGCCAGCAGCTCACGACAGGGGTGGGGTTCGGAGACCCAGTACTTC; cdr3_aa: CASSSRQGWGSETQYF
j_call: TRBJ2-7; d_call: NA; clone_size: NA; v_call: TRBV10-3; cdr3_nt: TGTGCCATCAGTCCCGGGGCTACTGGCGAGCAGTACTTC; cdr3_aa: CAISPGATGEQYF
j_call: TRBJ2-7; d_call: NA; clone_size: few; v_call: TRBV10-3; cdr3_nt: TGTGCCATCGGGGACTACGAGCAGTACTTC; cdr3_aa: CAIGDYEQYF
j_call: TRBJ2-5; d_call: NA; clone_size: NA; v_call: TRBV27; cdr3_nt: TGTGCCAGCAGTGTTGACAAAGAAGAGACCCAGTACTTC; cdr3_aa: CASSVDKEETQYF
j_call: TRBJ1-4; d_call: TRBD1; clone_size: NA; v_call: TRBV12-3/TRBV12-4; cdr3_nt: TGTGCCAGCAGTTTATTTGGGACAGCTAATGAAAAACTGTTTTTT; cdr3_aa: CASSLFGTANEKLFF
j_call: TRBJ2-7; d_call: NA; clone_size: many; v_call: TRBV20-1; cdr3_nt: TGCAGTGCGAGCCGGACCTCCTACGAGCAGTACTTC; cdr3_aa: CSASRTSYEQYF
j_call: TRBJ2-3; d_call: TRBD2; clone_size: NA; v_call: TRBV11-2; cdr3_nt: TGTGCCAGCAGCCCGCGGTGGCGGGGGGACACAGATACGCAGTATTTT; cdr3_aa: CASSPRWRGDTDTQYF
j_call: TRBJ2-5; d_call: TRBD1; clone_size: few; v_call: TRBV10-3; cdr3_nt: TGTGCCATCAGGGGGACAGGGGGGCTGGAGACCCAGTACTTC; cdr3_aa: CAIRGTGGLETQYF
j_call: TRBJ2-3; d_call: TRBD2; clone_size: many; v_call: TRBV5-1; cdr3_nt: TGCGCCAGCAGCTCCCTGACTAGCGGAAGCACAGATACGCAGTATTTT; cdr3_aa: CASSSLTSGSTDTQYF
j_call: TRBJ1-5; d_call: NA; clone_size: NA; v_call: TRBV20-1; cdr3_nt: TGCAGTGCTGCCGGGAATAGCAATCAGCCCCAGCATTTT; cdr3_aa: CSAAGNSNQPQHF
j_call: TRBJ2-5; d_call: TRBD2; clone_size: NA; v_call: TRBV29-1; cdr3_nt: TGCAGCGTTGAGGGAGTAGCGGGAGGTTTGGGGGAGACCCAGTACTTC; cdr3_aa: CSVEGVAGGLGETQYF
j_call: TRBJ2-5; d_call: TRBD2; clone_size: few; v_call: TRBV9; cdr3_nt: TGTGCCAGCAGCTCAAACCTAGCGGGAGGGCCTCGGACCCAGTACTTC; cdr3_aa: CASSSNLAGGPRTQYF
j_call: TRBJ2-1; d_call: TRBD2; clone_size: NA; v_call: TRBV13; cdr3_nt: TGTGCCAGCAGCCTTAGACTAGCGGGATACAATGAGCAGTTCTTC; cdr3_aa: CASSLRLAGYNEQFF
j_call: TRBJ2-7; d_call: TRBD1; clone_size: NA; v_call: TRBV7-3; cdr3_nt: TGTGCCAGCAGGCCCGGGACAGGGGTCTACGAGCAGTACTTC; cdr3_aa: CASRPGTGVYEQYF
j_call: TRBJ2-1; d_call: TRBD1; clone_size: once; v_call: TRBV18; cdr3_nt: TGTGCCAGCTCACTGGGACAGGGGGCGATATATGAGCATTTCTTC; cdr3_aa: CASSLGQGAIYEHFF
j_call: TRBJ2-7; d_call: NA; clone_size: NA; v_call: TRBV20-1; cdr3_nt: TGCAGTGCTAGAGATGTTACAGGGATAGGGTACTTC; cdr3_aa: CSARDVTGIGYF
j_call: TRBJ2-7; d_call: TRBD1; clone_size: NA; v_call: TRBV5-1; cdr3_nt: TGCGCCAGCAGCTTGTTCGGGACAGGTCTCTACGAGCAGTACTTC; cdr3_aa: CASSLFGTGLYEQYF
j_call: TRBJ2-3; d_call: NA; clone_size: few; v_call: TRBV12-3/TRBV12-4; cdr3_nt: TGTGCCAGCAGCCGTTCTACTTACACAGATACGCAGTATTTT; cdr3_aa: CASSRSTYTDTQYF
j_call: TRBJ2-7; d_call: NA; clone_size: NA; v_call: TRBV7-7; cdr3_nt: TGTGCTAGCAGCTTAGTTAGGGGTTACGAGCAGTACTTC; cdr3_aa: CASSLVRGYEQYF
j_call: TRBJ2-5; d_call: NA; clone_size: NA; v_call: TRBV5-1; cdr3_nt: TGCGCCAGCAGCTTGTCAGGGGTTGAGGAGACCCAGTACTTC; cdr3_aa: CASSLSGVEETQYF
j_call: TRBJ2-7; d_call: TRBD1; clone_size: NA; v_call: TRBV12-3/TRBV12-4; cdr3_nt: TGTGCCAGCAGTCGGGACAGTTGGAGCTCCTACGAGCAGTACTTC; cdr3_aa: CASSRDSWSSYEQYF
j_call: TRBJ1-6; d_call: NA; clone_size: NA; v_call: TRBV18; cdr3_nt: TGTGCCAGCTCACAAGCTAGCTCCTATAATTCACCCCTCCACTTT; cdr3_aa: CASSQASSYNSPLHF
j_call: TRBJ1-5; d_call: NA; clone_size: few; v_call: TRBV6-1; cdr3_nt: TGTGCCAGCAGCCCCTCTAGCAATCAGCCCCAGCATTTT; cdr3_aa: CASSPSSNQPQHF
j_call: TRBJ2-3; d_call: TRBD2; clone_size: few; v_call: TRBV24-1; cdr3_nt: TGTGCCACCAGTGAATTTAGCGGGAGGAGGGGAGATACGCAGTATTTT; cdr3_aa: CATSEFSGRRGDTQYF
j_call: TRBJ2-4; d_call: TRBD2; clone_size: NA; v_call: TRBV20-1; cdr3_nt: TGCATAAGGCTAGCGGGAGACTGTGACGGGGGGAACATTCAGTACTTC; cdr3_aa: CIRLAGDCDGGNIQYF
j_call: TRBJ2-3; d_call: TRBD2; clone_size: NA; v_call: TRBV20-1; cdr3_nt: TGCAGTGCTAGAGATCCCCGGACTAGCGGGGGGACAACTAGCACAGATACGCAGTATTTT; cdr3_aa: CSARDPRTSGGTTSTDTQYF